The T cell receptor (beta chain) under discussion was sequenced for a study of neurological immune-mediated disorders. With 10-nucleotide random UMIs, 5'RACE was used to make the cDNA. The output of every sequencing run, over 160 million TCR-beta sequences, came from 15-18 subjects. Each CDR3 protein is one row after TCRdb ran MiXCR on the 5' RACE reads. The data show some 66,000 distinct CDR3 sequences, 3.4% seen once. This clonotype was seen ten or more times. Its target is not known. Findings and caveats of the study: The expanded clones of different subjects shared no CDR3 amino acid sequences (suggesting private repertoires in all groups).

V lost 2 bases, J lost 7 bases, and 8 bases stayed unmatched. The CDR3 sequence is 15 residues long. Germline V gene sequence: CDR1 SGHDT, CDR2 YYEEEE. The genes are TRBV5-6 and TRBJ1-1; 10 bases agree with TRBD1. The specimen was PBMCs. The origin of this receptor is a man aged 40-55 years with multiple sclerosis. CDR3 sequence: CASSFSPGTGVEAFF. The CDR3 nucleotides are TGTGCCAGCAGCTTCTCCCCCGGGACAGGGGTTGAAGCTTTCTTT. Combining the CDR3 with reference TRBV5-6 and TRBJ1-1 gives the whole variable domain DAGVTQSPTHLIKTRGQQVTLRCSPKSGHDTVSWYQQALGQGPQFIFQYYEEEERQRGNFPDRFSGHQFPNYSSELNVNALLLGDSALYLCASSFSPGTGVEAFFGQGTRLTVV.